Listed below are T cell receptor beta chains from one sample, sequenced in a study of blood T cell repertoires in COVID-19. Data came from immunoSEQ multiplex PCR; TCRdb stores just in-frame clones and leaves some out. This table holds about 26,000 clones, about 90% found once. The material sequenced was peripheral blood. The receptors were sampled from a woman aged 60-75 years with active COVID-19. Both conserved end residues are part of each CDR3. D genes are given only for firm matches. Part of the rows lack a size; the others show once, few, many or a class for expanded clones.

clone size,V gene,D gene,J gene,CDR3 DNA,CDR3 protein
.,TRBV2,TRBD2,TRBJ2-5,TGTGCCAGCAGTCGTACTAGCGGGCTCCTCCAAGAGACCCAGTACTTC,CASSRTSGLLQETQYF
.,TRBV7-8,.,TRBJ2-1,TGTGCCAGCAGCTTAGATTCAGGGTATGAGCAGTTCTTC,CASSLDSGYEQFF
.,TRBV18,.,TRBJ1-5,TGTGCCAGCTCACTCCAGGGTGGGTTGGAGCCCCAGCATTTT,CASSLQGGLEPQHF
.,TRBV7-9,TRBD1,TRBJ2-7,TGTGCCAGCAGCTTCCCGGGACAGGGTTCCCACGAGCAGTACTTC,CASSFPGQGSHEQYF
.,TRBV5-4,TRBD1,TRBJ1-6,TGTGCCAGCAGCAAAGACAGGGTCGTGGCACCCCTCCACTTT,CASSKDRVVAPLHF
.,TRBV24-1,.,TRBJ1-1,TGTGCCACCAGTGATTTAGGGGCCTTGGATAGAAACACTGAAGCTTTCTTT,CATSDLGALDRNTEAFF
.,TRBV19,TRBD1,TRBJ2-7,TGTGCCAGTAGTACAGGGGGCCACTCCTACGAGCAGTACTTC,CASSTGGHSYEQYF
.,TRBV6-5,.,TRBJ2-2,TGTGCCAGCAGTTTCGTCCAGGAGGCCGGGGAGCTGTTTTTT,CASSFVQEAGELFF
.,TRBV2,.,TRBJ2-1,TGTGCCAGCAGTGAAGCGCTACTAGTCGGTGAGCAGTTCTTC,CASSEALLVGEQFF
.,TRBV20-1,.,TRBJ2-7,TGCAGCGCAATGGGAGCCGAGCAGTACTTC,CSAMGAEQYF
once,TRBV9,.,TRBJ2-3,TGTGCCAGCAGCCGCCCACGGGGGGCCCTGAGCACAGATACGCAGTATTTT,CASSRPRGALSTDTQYF
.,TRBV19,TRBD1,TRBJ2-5,TGTGCCAGTAGTCCCTATGGAGTGCAGGGGGAAGAGACCCAGTACTTC,CASSPYGVQGEETQYF
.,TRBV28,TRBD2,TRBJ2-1,TGTGCCAGCAGTTTACTGCGGGAGGTTAGTGAGCAGTTCTTC,CASSLLREVSEQFF
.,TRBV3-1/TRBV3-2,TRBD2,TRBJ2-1,TGTGCCAGCAGCCGGACTAGCGGGAGTGAGCAGTTCTTC,CASSRTSGSEQFF
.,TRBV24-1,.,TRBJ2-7,TGTGCCACCAGTGATGGGCGTGGGGAGCAGTACTTC,CATSDGRGEQYF
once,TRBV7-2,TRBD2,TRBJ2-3,TGTGCCAGCAGCTTAGTTGGCGGGAGATCTATAGATACGCAGTATTTT,CASSLVGGRSIDTQYF
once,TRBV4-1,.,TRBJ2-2,TGCGCCAGCAGCCAAGTGTGGGGACGACTAGACACCGGGGAGCTGTTTTTT,CASSQVWGRLDTGELFF
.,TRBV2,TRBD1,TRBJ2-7,TGTGCCAGCAGAACATTCCGGGACAGGTCCTACGAGCAGTACTTC,CASRTFRDRSYEQYF
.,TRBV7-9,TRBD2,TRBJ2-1,TGTGCCAGCAGCGTCGGGACGGGAGGGAGCAATGAGCAGTTCTTC,CASSVGTGGSNEQFF
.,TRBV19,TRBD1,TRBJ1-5,TGTGCCAGTTCGGGACAGGATGGCAATCAGCCCCAGCATTTT,CASSGQDGNQPQHF
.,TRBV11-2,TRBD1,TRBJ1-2,TGTGCCAGCAGCTTGGTCAATGACAGGGGATGGATTAACTATGGCTACACCTTC,CASSLVNDRGWINYGYTF
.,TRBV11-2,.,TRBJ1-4,TGTGCCAGCAGCGGCCGGGACATAGTTAATGAAAAACTGTTTTTT,CASSGRDIVNEKLFF
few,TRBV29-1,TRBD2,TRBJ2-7,TGCAGCGTGCAGGGACTAGCGGGAGGCGAGCAGTACTTC,CSVQGLAGGEQYF
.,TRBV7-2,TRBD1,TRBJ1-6,TGTGCCAGCAGCTTAGTGACAGGGGGCGCACCCCTCCACTTT,CASSLVTGGAPLHF
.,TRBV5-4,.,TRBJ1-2,TGTGCCAGCAGCTATCTGACAAAAGGAGGTGGCTACACCTTC,CASSYLTKGGGYTF
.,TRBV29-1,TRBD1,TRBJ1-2,TGCAGCGTGCCAGGGACAGGGGGAAACTATGGCTACACCTTC,CSVPGTGGNYGYTF
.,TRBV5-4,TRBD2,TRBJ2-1,TGTGCCAGCAGCTTTACGGGGGGGGCCTACAATGAGCAGTTCTTC,CASSFTGGAYNEQFF
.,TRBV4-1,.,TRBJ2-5,TGCGCCAGCAGCGTGGCACCCTTTGAAGAGACCCAGTACTTC,CASSVAPFEETQYF